This T cell receptor beta chain was captured by sequencing in a study of blood T cell repertoires in COVID-19. Individuals aged about 18 to 100 years were recruited from about two dozen US areas. CDR1 and CDR2 from the germline V gene are SGHTA and FQGTGA. V was cut by 4 bases and J by 4 bases, with 7 bases left in between. The CDR3 extends over 13 amino acids. Repertoires were generated with immunoSEQ multiplex PCR, while TCRdb's copy carries only in-frame clones and drops some. The sample lists 200,000 to 250,000 clones, about 80% occurring once. Sequenced: PBMCs or T cells enriched from blood (not recorded which). The source of this sequence is a woman aged 40 to 50 with acute COVID-19. The chain combines TRBV7-3 with TRBJ2-2; D gene unclear. The CDR3 here is CASSSSVTGELFF. The CDR3 DNA follows: TGTGCCAGCAGCTCCAGTGTCACCGGGGAGCTGTTTTTT.